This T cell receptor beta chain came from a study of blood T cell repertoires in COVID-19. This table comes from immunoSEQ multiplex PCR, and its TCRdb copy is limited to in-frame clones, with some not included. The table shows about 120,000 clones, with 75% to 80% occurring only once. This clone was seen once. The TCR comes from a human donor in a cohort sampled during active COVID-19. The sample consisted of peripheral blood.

The CDR3 reads CASSPLELGDNEKLFF. In DNA form, the CDR3 reads TGTGCCAGTAGCCCTCTCGAACTGGGCGATAATGAAAAACTGTTTTTT. The J gene is TRBJ1-4, the V gene TRBV19, with D unclear. Germline-derived CDR1 and CDR2 are LNHDA and SQIVND (reference sequence). CDR3 length: 16 residues. Trimming took off 6 bases at V and 4 bases at J, with 18 bases between the two ends.